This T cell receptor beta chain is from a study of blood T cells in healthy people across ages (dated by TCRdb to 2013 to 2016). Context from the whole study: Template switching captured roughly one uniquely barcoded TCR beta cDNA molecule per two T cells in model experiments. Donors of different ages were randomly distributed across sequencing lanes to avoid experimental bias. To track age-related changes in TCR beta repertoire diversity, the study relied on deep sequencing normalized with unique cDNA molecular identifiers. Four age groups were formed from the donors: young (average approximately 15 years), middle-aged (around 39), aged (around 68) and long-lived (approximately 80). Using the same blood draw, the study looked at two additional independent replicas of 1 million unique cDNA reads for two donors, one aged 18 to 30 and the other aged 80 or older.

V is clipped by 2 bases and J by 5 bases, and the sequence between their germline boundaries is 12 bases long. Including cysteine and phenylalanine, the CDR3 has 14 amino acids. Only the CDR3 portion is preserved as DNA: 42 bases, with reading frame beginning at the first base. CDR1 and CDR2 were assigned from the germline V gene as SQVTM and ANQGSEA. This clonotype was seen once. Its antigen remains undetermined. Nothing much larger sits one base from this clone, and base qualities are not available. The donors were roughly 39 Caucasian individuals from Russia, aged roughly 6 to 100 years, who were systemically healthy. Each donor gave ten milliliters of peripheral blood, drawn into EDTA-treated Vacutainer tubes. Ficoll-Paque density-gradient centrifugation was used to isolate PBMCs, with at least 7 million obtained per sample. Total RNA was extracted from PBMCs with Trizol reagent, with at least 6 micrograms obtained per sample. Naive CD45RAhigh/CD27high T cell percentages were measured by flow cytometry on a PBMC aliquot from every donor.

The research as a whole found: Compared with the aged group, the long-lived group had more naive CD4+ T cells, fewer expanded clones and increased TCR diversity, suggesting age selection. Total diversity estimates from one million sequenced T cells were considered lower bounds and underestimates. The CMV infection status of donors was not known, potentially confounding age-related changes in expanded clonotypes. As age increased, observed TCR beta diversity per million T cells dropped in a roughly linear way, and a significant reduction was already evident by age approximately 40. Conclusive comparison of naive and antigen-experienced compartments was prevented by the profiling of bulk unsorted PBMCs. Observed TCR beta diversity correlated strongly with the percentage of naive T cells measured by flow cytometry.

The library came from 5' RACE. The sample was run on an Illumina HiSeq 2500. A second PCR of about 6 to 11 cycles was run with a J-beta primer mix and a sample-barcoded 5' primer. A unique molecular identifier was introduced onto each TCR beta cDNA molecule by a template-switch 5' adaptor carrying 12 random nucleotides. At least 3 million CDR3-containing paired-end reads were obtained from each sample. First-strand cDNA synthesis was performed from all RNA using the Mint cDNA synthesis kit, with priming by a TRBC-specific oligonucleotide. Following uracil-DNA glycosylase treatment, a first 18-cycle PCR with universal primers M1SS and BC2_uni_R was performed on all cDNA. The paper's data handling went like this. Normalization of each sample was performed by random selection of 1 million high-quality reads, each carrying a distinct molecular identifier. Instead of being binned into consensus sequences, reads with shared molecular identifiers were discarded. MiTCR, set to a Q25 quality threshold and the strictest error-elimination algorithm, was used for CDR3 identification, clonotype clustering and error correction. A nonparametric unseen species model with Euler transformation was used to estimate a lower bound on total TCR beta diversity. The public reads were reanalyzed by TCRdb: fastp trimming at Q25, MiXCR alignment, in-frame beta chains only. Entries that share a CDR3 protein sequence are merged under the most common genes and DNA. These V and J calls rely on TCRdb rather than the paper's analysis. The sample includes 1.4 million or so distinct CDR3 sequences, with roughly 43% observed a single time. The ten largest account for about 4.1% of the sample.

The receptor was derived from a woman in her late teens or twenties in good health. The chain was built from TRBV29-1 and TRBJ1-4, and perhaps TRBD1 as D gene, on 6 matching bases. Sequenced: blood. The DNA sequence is TGCAGCGTTGAATCGGGGGGCGGCAATGAAAAACTGTTTTTT. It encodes CSVESGGGNEKLFF.